This T cell receptor (beta chain) was identified in a study of CD8 T cells in ankylosing spondylitis. Study findings and constraints: The study identified a TCR beta motif of under ten highly homologous variants that appeared characteristic of ankylosing spondylitis blood.

The CDR3 has 15 amino acids. The germline gives CDR1 MGHRA, CDR2 YSYEKL. V dropped 3 bases and J dropped 1 base, with 12 bases sitting between them. TCRdb used MiXCR to reprocess the 5' RACE reads, holding one entry per CDR3 protein. The sample consists of around 540,000 distinct CDR3 sequences, about an eighth of them appearing once. Comments on this clonotype: Its antigen is unknown.

The sequencing sample was made of blood, either unsorted or a sorted T cell fraction (not recorded which). This rearrangement joins TRBV4-1 to TRBJ1-1; no clear D. This receptor was taken from a male donor with ankylosing spondylitis. CDR3 sequence: CASSQSQVRNTEAFF. In DNA form, the CDR3 reads TGCGCCAGCAGCCAGAGTCAGGTTAGGAACACTGAAGCTTTCTTT.